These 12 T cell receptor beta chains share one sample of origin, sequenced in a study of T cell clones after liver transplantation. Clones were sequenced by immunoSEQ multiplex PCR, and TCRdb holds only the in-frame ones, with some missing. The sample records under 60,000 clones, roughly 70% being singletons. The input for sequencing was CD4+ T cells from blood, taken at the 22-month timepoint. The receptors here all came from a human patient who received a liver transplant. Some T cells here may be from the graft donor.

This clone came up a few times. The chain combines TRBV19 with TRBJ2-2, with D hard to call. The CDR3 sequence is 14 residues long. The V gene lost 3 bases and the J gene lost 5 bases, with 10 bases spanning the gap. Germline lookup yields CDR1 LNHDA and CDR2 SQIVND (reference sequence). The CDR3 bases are TGTGCCAGTAGTATCATTTTGGGAACCGGGGAGCTGTTTTTT. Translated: CASSIILGTGELFF.

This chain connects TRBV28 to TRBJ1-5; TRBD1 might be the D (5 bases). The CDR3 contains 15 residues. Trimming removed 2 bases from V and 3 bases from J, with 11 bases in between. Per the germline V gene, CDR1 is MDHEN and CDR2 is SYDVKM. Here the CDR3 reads CASSLDGTNNQPQHF. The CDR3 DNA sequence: TGTGCCAGCAGTTTAGACGGGACTAACAATCAGCCCCAGCATTTT.

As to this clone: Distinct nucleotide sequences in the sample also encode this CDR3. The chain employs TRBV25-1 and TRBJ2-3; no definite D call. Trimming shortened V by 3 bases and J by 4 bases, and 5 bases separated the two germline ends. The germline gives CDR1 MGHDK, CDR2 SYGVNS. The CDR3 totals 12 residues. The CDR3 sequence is CASSELADTQYF. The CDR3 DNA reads TGTGCCAGCAGTGAGCTTGCAGATACGCAGTATTTT.

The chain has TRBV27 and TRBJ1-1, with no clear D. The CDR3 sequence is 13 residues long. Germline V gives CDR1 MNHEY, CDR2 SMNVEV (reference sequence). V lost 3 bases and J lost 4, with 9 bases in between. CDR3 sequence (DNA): TGTGCCAGCAGTTTGAGGGAGAGCACTGAAGCTTTCTTT. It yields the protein CASSLRESTEAFF.

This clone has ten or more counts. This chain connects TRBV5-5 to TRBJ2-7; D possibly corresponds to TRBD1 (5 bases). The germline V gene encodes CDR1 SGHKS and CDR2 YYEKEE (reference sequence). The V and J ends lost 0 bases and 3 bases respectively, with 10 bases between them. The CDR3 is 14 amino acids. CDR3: CASSLARADYEQYF. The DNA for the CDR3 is TGTGCCAGCAGCTTGGCCAGGGCGGACTACGAGCAGTACTTC.

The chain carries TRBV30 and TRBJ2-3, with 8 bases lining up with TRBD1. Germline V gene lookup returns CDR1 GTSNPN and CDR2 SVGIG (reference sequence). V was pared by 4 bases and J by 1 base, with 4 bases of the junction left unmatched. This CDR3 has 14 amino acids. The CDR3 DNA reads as TGTGCCTGGAACCCGACAGGGGGCACAGATACGCAGTATTTT. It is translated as CAWNPTGGTDTQYF.

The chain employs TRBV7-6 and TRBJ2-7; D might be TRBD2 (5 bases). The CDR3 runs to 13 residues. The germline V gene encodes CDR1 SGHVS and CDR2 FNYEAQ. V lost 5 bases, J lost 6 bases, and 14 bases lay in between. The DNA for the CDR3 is TGTGCCAGCAGCCCCGTACTAGATGGCGAGCAGTACTTC. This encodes CASSPVLDGEQYF.

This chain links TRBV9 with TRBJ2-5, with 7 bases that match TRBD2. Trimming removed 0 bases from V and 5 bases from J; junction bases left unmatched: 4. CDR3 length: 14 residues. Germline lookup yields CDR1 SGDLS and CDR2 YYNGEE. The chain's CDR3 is CASSVAVGGETQYF. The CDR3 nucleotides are TGTGCCAGCAGCGTAGCGGTCGGGGGGGAGACCCAGTACTTC. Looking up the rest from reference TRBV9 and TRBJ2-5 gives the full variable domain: DSGVTQTPKHLITATGQRVTLRCSPRSGDLSVYWYQQSLDQGLQFLIQYYNGEERAKGNILERFSAQQFPDLHSELNLSSLELGDSALYFCASSVAVGGETQYFGPGTRLLVL.

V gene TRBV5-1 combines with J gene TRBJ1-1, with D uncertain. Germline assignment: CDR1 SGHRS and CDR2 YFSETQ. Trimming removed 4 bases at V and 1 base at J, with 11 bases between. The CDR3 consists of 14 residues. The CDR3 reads CASSKDGPNTEAFF. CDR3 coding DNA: TGCGCCAGCAGCAAGGACGGACCGAACACTGAAGCTTTCTTT.

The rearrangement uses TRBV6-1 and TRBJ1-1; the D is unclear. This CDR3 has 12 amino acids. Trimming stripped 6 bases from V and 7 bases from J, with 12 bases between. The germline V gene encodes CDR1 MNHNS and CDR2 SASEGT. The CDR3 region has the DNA TGTGCCAGCAGGAGTTTCAGTCGTGAAGCTTTCTTT. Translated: CASRSFSREAFF.

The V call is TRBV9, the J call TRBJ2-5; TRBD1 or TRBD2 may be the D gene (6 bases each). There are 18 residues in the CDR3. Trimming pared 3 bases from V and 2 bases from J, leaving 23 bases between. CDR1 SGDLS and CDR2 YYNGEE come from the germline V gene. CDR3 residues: CASSANRRIGGPQETQYF. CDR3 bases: TGTGCCAGCAGCGCCAACAGGAGGATCGGGGGCCCTCAAGAGACCCAGTACTTC.

DNA for the CDR3: TGTGCCAGCGGACAGCACGTTGAGCAGTACTTC. It encodes CASGQHVEQYF. The chain is built from TRBV11-2 and TRBJ2-7; tentatively, D is TRBD1 (6 bases). Germline assignment: CDR1 SGHAT and CDR2 FQNNGV. The CDR3 has 11 residues. V lost 8 bases and J 7 bases, leaving 12 bases between the germline ends.